These 20 T cell receptor beta chains were all obtained from the same sample, sequenced in a study of T cells in Graves' hyperthyroidism and ophthalmopathy. It was RNA transcripts that yielded the amplified TCR beta CDR3 regions. The HTBI primer set was used in a first-round RT-PCR of the TCR CDR3. TCRdb called the multiplex PCR reads again in MiXCR, with one record for every CDR3 protein. This sample has about 840,000 distinct CDR3 sequences, with more than 30% found just once. Sequencing used blood. These receptors were obtained from a young man with Graves' hyperthyroidism.

CDR3 in amino acids: CATSDSGLAHPNTGELFF. The CDR3 DNA is TGTGCCACCAGTGATTCTGGACTAGCGCACCCGAACACCGGGGAGCTGTTTTTT. The V gene is TRBV24-1, the J gene TRBJ2-2; 9 nucleotides line up with TRBD2. Germline V CDR1 and CDR2: KGHDR, SFDVKD. Trimming cost V 2 bases and J 0 bases; bases outside gene matches: 6. The CDR3 is made up of 18 amino acids.

The V call is TRBV29-1, the J call TRBJ1-1; possibly TRBD1 for D (5 bases). V was clipped by 4 bases and J by 3 bases, with 9 bases between them. The germline V gene encodes CDR1 SQVTM and CDR2 ANQGSEA. The CDR3 is 12 residues long. The CDR3 here is CSVGGADTEAFF. In nucleotides, the CDR3 is TGCAGCGTTGGAGGGGCAGACACTGAAGCTTTCTTT. Filled out from reference TRBV29-1 and TRBJ1-1, the complete variable domain reads SAVISQKPSRDICQRGTSLTIQCQVDSQVTMMFWYRQQPGQSLTLIATANQGSEATYESGFVIDKFPISRPNLTFSTLTVSNMSPEDSSIYLCSVGGADTEAFFGQGTRLTVV.

This chain uses TRBV6-1 with TRBJ1-6; D is uncertain. V was cut by 5 bases and J by 10 bases, with 18 bases left in between. The CDR3 runs to 15 residues. Germline assignment: CDR1 MNHNS and CDR2 SASEGT. The CDR3 is CASSSLDGHESPLHF. The CDR3 region has the DNA TGTGCCAGCAGTTCCCTTGACGGGCACGAATCACCCCTCCACTTT.

At least ten counts were recorded for this clonotype. This sequence joins TRBV29-1 and TRBJ2-7, with 10 bases that match TRBD1. Trimming at V came to 7 bases and at J to 4 bases, leaving 10 bases not matched to a gene. Germline CDR1 reads SQVTM; CDR2 reads ANQGSEA. The CDR3 spans 14 residues. The CDR3 here is CSARGGQGSYEQYF. The CDR3 region has the DNA TGCAGCGCTCGGGGGGGACAGGGGTCGTACGAGCAGTACTTC.

This chain uses TRBV6-5 with TRBJ1-6, with D uncertain. Germline CDR1 MNHEY, CDR2 SVGAGI. The CDR3 is 15 amino acids. The V end was cut by 2 bases, the J end by 7 bases, with 12 bases between. The CDR3: CASSYTEKRNSPLHF. CDR3 DNA sequence: TGTGCCAGCAGTTACACCGAAAAACGGAATTCACCCCTCCACTTT.

The sample holds many counts of this clonotype. The CDR3 reads CATSGDRGSGANVLTF. In DNA form, the CDR3 reads TGTGCCACCAGCGGCGACAGGGGCTCTGGGGCCAACGTCCTGACTTTC. The rearrangement uses TRBV15 and TRBJ2-6; 8 positions agree with TRBD1. The germline gives CDR1 LNHNV, CDR2 YYDKDF (reference sequence). This CDR3 region has 16 residues. The trim removed 5 bases at V and 0 bases at J, leaving 3 bases unmatched. The full variable domain, completed using reference TRBV15 and TRBJ2-6, is DAMVIQNPRYQVTQFGKPVTLSCSQTLNHNVMYWYQQKSSQAPKLLFHYYDKDFNNEADTPDNFQSRRPNTSFCFLDIRSPGLGDTAMYLCATSGDRGSGANVLTFGAGSRLTVL.

The chain joins TRBV12-3 or TRBV12-4 to TRBJ2-2; D might be TRBD1 (5 bases). CDR3 length equals 17 residues. V lost 4 bases to trimming and J lost 2 bases, with 17 bases between them. In DNA form, the CDR3 reads TGTGCCAGCAGTTACTCGATATGGACATCCAACACCGGGGAGCTGTTTTTT. Translated, it gives CASSYSIWTSNTGELFF.

As concerns this clonotype: At one end the junction does not follow the germline gene, possibly because of a read error. This rearrangement joins TRBV10-3 to TRBJ2-7; 11 positions match TRBD1. The CDR3 runs 15 residues. Germline V lookup: CDR1 ENHRY, CDR2 SYGVKD. The DNA of the CDR3 is TGTGCCAGCAGTGAACCCCCGGGACAGGGGGACGAGCAGTACTTC. Encoded protein: CASSEPPGQGDEQYF.

This clonotype came up many times. This sequence joins TRBV20-1 and TRBJ1-1; D might be TRBD1 (5 bases). Germline V CDR1 and CDR2: DFQATT, SNEGSKA (reference sequence). The CDR3 totals 14 residues. Between the trimmed V and J ends, which lost 3 bases and 4 bases, there was a span of 15 bases. Written as DNA, the CDR3 is TGCAGTGCTAGCTCAAATCGGGGGAGCACTGAAGCTTTCTTT. As protein: CSASSNRGSTEAFF.

This clonotype appeared a few times. The chain has TRBV7-9 and TRBJ1-2; D might be TRBD1 (6 bases). V lost 3 bases, J lost 1 base, and 15 bases lay in between. The CDR3 has 16 amino acids. CDR1 and CDR2 from the germline V gene are SEHNR and FQNEAQ (reference sequence). CDR3: CASSLPGGRGNYGYTF. CDR3 in DNA: TGTGCCAGCAGCTTGCCAGGCGGCAGGGGTAACTATGGCTACACCTTC.

The chain recombines TRBV19 with TRBJ1-3; D remains ambiguous. In germline, CDR1 is LNHDA, CDR2 SQIVND (reference sequence). Trimming removed 9 bases at V and 4 bases at J, with 13 bases between. The CDR3 contains 13 residues. The chain's CDR3 is CARVRGIGNTIYF. CDR3 in DNA: TGTGCCAGGGTTAGAGGGATCGGAAACACCATATATTTT.

Many counts were recorded for this clonotype. The chain carries TRBV7-9 and TRBJ1-1; D possibly corresponds to TRBD1 (5 bases). The CDR3 length is 15 residues. Germline lookup yields CDR1 SEHNR and CDR2 FQNEAQ (reference sequence). V shed 5 bases and J shed 1 base, with 14 bases lying between them. CDR3 protein: CASSIPRTSNTEAFF. The CDR3 nucleotides are TGTGCCAGCAGCATTCCACGGACATCGAACACTGAAGCTTTCTTT. The full variable domain, rest sourced from reference TRBV7-9 and TRBJ1-1, is DTGVSQNPRHKITKRGQNVTFRCDPISEHNRLYWYRQTLGQGPEFLTYFQNEAQLEKSRLLSDRFSAERPKGSFSTLEIQRTEQGDSAMYLCASSIPRTSNTEAFFGQGTRLTVV.

This clonotype was seen a handful of times. V usage is TRBV5-4 and J usage is TRBJ1-1; no firm D call. The V gene's germline CDR1 is SGHNT and CDR2 YYREEE (reference sequence). V lost 6 bases to trimming and J lost 4 bases, with 13 bases between them. This CDR3 comprises 13 residues. CDR3 coding DNA: TGTGCCAGCAAATTCCCTTTTGGCACTGAAGCTTTCTTT. Translation: CASKFPFGTEAFF.

The table lists this clonotype with many counts. V gene TRBV19 combines with J gene TRBJ2-2, with D possibly matching TRBD1 (5 bases). The germline V gene encodes CDR1 LNHDA and CDR2 SQIVND (reference sequence). The V gene lost 8 bases and the J gene lost 3 bases, with 7 bases spanning the gap. The CDR3 has 12 amino acids. CDR3 in DNA: TGTGCCAGTTGCAGGGACACCGGGGAGCTGTTTTTT. Translated, it gives CASCRDTGELFF.

This clonotype was detected a few times. The J gene is TRBJ1-1, the V gene TRBV19; tentatively, D is TRBD1 (6 bases). The CDR3 is 14 residues long. Trimming left V 4 bases short and J 4 bases short, with 13 bases between. Per germline, CDR1 LNHDA and CDR2 SQIVND (reference sequence). The CDR3 spells CASSKVQGSTEAFF. CDR3 in DNA: TGTGCCAGTAGTAAAGTACAGGGCAGCACTGAAGCTTTCTTT.

This chain uses TRBV25-1 with TRBJ1-5, with D maybe TRBD1 (5 bases). V gave up 6 bases and J gave up 0 bases, with 12 bases separating them. The germline V gene has CDR1 MGHDK and CDR2 SYGVNS. The CDR3 length is 15 residues. CDR3 coding DNA: TGTGCCAGCAGCTCGTCGGGGACTAGCAATCAGCCCCAGCATTTT. Translated: CASSSSGTSNQPQHF.

This clonotype was counted a single time. V gene TRBV7-2 combines with J gene TRBJ1-2; maybe TRBD1 (5 bases). The germline V and J ends were trimmed by 7 bases and 8 bases, with 17 bases remaining between them. The CDR3 contains 13 residues. Looked up from germline, CDR1 is SGHTA and CDR2 is FQGNSA. CDR3 region: CASILGRSEGYTF. CDR3 DNA sequence: TGTGCCAGCATCCTGGGACGATCGGAAGGCTACACCTTC.

This chain links TRBV11-2 with TRBJ2-5; D call uncertain. Germline V gene sequence: CDR1 SGHAT, CDR2 FQNNGV. CDR3 length: 11 residues. V lost 5 bases and J lost 6, with 7 bases in between. The chain's CDR3 is CASSLKQTQYF. The CDR3 bases are TGTGCCAGCAGCCTCAAACAGACCCAGTACTTC.

This clonotype showed up many times. The chain links TRBV20-1 to TRBJ1-2; D is perhaps TRBD1 (6 bases). The CDR3 extends over 11 amino acids. CDR1 is DFQATT and CDR2 is SNEGSKA in the germline V gene (reference sequence). Between the trimmed V and J ends, which lost 4 bases and 6 bases, there was a span of 9 bases. The CDR3 is CSATYRDGYTF. The CDR3 nucleotides read TGCAGTGCTACCTACAGGGATGGCTACACCTTC.

This chain links TRBV9 with TRBJ1-2, with 7 bases matching TRBD1. V lost 0 bases to trimming and J lost 4 bases; unmatched junction nucleotides: 6. Germline CDR1 reads SGDLS; CDR2 reads YYNGEE. This CDR3 has 15 residues. CDR3 protein: CASSVGGGQGYGYTF. CDR3 DNA sequence: TGTGCCAGCAGCGTAGGAGGGGGCCAGGGCTATGGCTACACCTTC.